This T cell receptor beta chain was captured by sequencing in a study of blood T cell repertoires in COVID-19. Germline V gene sequence: CDR1 SGHKS, CDR2 YYEKEE (reference sequence). This CDR3 is 14 amino acids long. V lost 0 bases and J 5 bases, leaving 11 bases between the germline ends. Only in-frame clones appear in the TCRdb table, and some are missing; sequencing was by immunoSEQ multiplex PCR. The sample has 70,000 to 100,000 clones; 90% are singletons. Sequencing was carried out using peripheral blood. J is TRBJ2-5 and V is TRBV5-5; D ambiguous. This clonotype was sampled from an elderly woman with active or convalescent COVID-19. CDR3 in amino acids: CASSLAAFRETQYF. In DNA, the CDR3 is TGTGCCAGCAGCTTGGCTGCGTTCCGGGAGACCCAGTACTTC.